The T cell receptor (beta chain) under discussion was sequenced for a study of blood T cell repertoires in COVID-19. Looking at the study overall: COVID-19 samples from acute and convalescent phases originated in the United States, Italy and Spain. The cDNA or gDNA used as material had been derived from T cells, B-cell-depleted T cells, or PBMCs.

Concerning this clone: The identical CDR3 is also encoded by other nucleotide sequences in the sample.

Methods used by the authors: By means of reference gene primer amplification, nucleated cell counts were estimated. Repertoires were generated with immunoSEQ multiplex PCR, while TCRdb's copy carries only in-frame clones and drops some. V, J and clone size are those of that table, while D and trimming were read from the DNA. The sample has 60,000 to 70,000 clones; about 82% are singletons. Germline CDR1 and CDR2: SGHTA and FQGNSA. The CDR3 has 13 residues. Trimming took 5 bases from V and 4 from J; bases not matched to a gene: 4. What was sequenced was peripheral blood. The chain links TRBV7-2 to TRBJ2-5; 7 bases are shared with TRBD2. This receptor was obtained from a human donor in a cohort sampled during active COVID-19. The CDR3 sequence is CASSPGGLETQYF. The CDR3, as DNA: TGTGCCAGCAGCCCGGGGGGTCTAGAGACCCAGTACTTC.